The clone carrying this T cell receptor (beta chain) was seen only a few times. Each donor was a healthy Caucasian individual from Russia, aged 6 to 90. The authors ran a second PCR of roughly 6 to 12 cycles using a sample-barcoded 5' primer and a J-beta primer mix. TCRdb independently ran MiXCR on the 5' RACE reads; one entry per CDR3 protein. Among around 900,000 distinct CDR3 sequences, approximately 50% were seen once, and the ten largest hold 20% to 25%. Trimming cost V 5 bases and J 6 bases, with 5 bases left between them. Germline lookup yields CDR1 SGHTA and CDR2 FQGNSA. The CDR3 consists of 12 residues. The sample belongs to a study of blood T cells in healthy people across ages.

The sample was blood. The rearrangement uses TRBV7-2 and TRBJ1-6; D unclear. This clonotype originated in a woman aged 60 to 75 in good health. CDR3 DNA: TGTGCCAGCAGCCCGAGTAATTCACCCCTCCACTTT. Translation: CASSPSNSPLHF.